This TCR beta chain came from a study of CD4 and CD8 cells across lung adenocarcinoma regions. Samples came from patients with localized non-small cell lung adenocarcinoma. TCRdb reanalysed the PCR reads using MiXCR and keeps one entry per CDR3 protein. The sample has 12,000 or so distinct CDR3 sequences; 40% to 55% are singletons. This TCR came from a female donor with lung adenocarcinoma. The CD4 and CD8 labels of this study may be unreliable. The material sequenced was CD8+ T cells from the margin of a lung tumor.

The CDR3 DNA reads TGTGCCAGCAGTGAACAACCCGCGACCGAGCAGTACTTC. Translated, it gives CASSEQPATEQYF. The V gene is TRBV6-1, the J gene TRBJ2-1; no definite D call. The J call is doubtful: the DNA matches TRBJ2-7 better. CDR1 and CDR2 from the germline V gene are MNHNS and SASEGT. The CDR3 is made up of 13 amino acids.